This is a list of T cell receptor beta chains from one sample in a study of cytomegalovirus exposure and HLA in healthy donors. The table came from immunoSEQ multiplex PCR; TCRdb's copy has only in-frame clones and leaves some out. The sample yields 150,000 or so clones, about three quarters seen once. Input material: PBMCs. Receptors originate from a female donor in good health and CMV-seronegative. The CDR3 runs from the conserved cysteine through the conserved F or W. D genes are given only for firm matches. Clone sizes are given selectively: once, few, many, or a class where the clone is expanded.

NA,TRBJ2-2,TRBV9,NA,CASSVVGVGELFF,TGTGCCAGCAGCGTAGTCGGGGTAGGGGAGCTGTTTTTT
NA,TRBJ2-5,TRBV5-1,NA,CASSLRELTYQETQYF,TGCGCCAGCAGCTTAAGAGAACTAACGTACCAAGAGACCCAGTACTTC
NA,TRBJ1-1,TRBV6-5,NA,CASIDRGGENTEAFF,TGTGCCAGCATTGATCGGGGAGGAGAGAACACTGAAGCTTTCTTT
NA,TRBJ2-3,TRBV25-1,NA,CASSPRDTSDTQYF,TGTGCCAGCAGTCCTCGGGACACCTCAGATACGCAGTATTTT
NA,TRBJ2-1,TRBV6-6,NA,CASSYGTFYNEQFF,TGTGCCAGCAGTTATGGGACTTTTTACAATGAGCAGTTCTTC
few,TRBJ2-2,TRBV19,TRBD1,CASSNPGQGGTGELFF,TGTGCCAGTAGTAACCCGGGACAGGGAGGCACCGGGGAGCTGTTTTTT
few,TRBJ1-2,TRBV7-2,TRBD1,CASSLDSVTGAYGYTF,TGTGCCAGCAGCTTAGATTCTGTGACAGGGGCCTATGGCTACACCTTC
NA,TRBJ1-2,TRBV30,NA,CAWTGGELANYGYTF,TGTGCCTGGACGGGGGGGGAGCTGGCCAACTATGGCTACACCTTC
once,TRBJ2-7,TRBV4-1,NA,CASSQDKRRNSYEQYF,TGCGCCAGCAGCCAAGATAAACGGCGGAACTCCTACGAGCAGTACTTC
few,TRBJ1-5,TRBV11-2,NA,CASSLGQYSNQPQHF,TGTGCCAGCAGCTTAGGACAATATAGCAATCAGCCCCAGCATTTT
NA,TRBJ1-5,TRBV20-1,NA,CSAARESAQHF,TGCAGTGCTGCCCGGGAATCGGCCCAGCATTTT
once,TRBJ1-5,TRBV9,TRBD1,CASSSAGGPQPQHF,TGTGCCAGCAGTTCCGCAGGGGGCCCCCAGCCCCAGCATTTT
few,TRBJ2-1,TRBV7-3,NA,CASSLSNNEQFF,TGTGCCAGCAGCTTAAGTAACAATGAGCAGTTCTTC
NA,TRBJ1-4,TRBV29-1,NA,CSANRGGGNEKLFF,TGCAGCGCCAACCGGGGGGGAGGTAATGAAAAACTGTTTTTT
NA,TRBJ1-3,TRBV20-1,NA,CSARRGNTVYF,TGCAGTGCCCGAAGAGGAAACACCGTATATTTT
NA,TRBJ1-2,TRBV7-2,NA,CASSLEGFVDSMGYTF,TGTGCCAGCAGCTTAGAAGGGTTCGTGGACTCTATGGGCTACACCTTC
once,TRBJ2-7,TRBV4-2,TRBD1,CASSPGTGGSYEQYF,TGTGCCAGCAGCCCCGGGACAGGGGGCTCCTACGAGCAGTACTTC
NA,TRBJ1-5,TRBV5-6,NA,CASSPKGQPQHF,TGTGCCAGCAGCCCCAAGGGGCAGCCCCAGCATTTT
NA,TRBJ1-3,TRBV6-5,TRBD1,CASSRTGDSGNTIYF,TGTGCCAGCAGTCGGACAGGAGACTCTGGAAACACCATATATTTT
NA,TRBJ2-5,TRBV11-2,TRBD1,CASSVTGTGFQETQYF,TGTGCCAGCAGCGTAACCGGGACAGGGTTCCAAGAGACCCAGTACTTC
once,TRBJ1-4,TRBV19,NA,CASSMGGRGTNEKLFF,TGTGCCAGTAGTATGGGGGGGCGCGGAACTAATGAAAAACTGTTTTTT
NA,TRBJ1-1,TRBV19,NA,CATRAGGKHTEAFF,TGTGCTACAAGGGCGGGGGGGAAGCACACTGAAGCTTTCTTT
NA,TRBJ2-1,TRBV6-4,NA,CASSPAPGGVDEQFF,TGTGCCAGCAGCCCTGCGCCGGGGGGCGTCGATGAGCAGTTCTTC
once,TRBJ2-7,TRBV4-1,TRBD2,CASSHGGRPFEQYF,TGCGCCAGCAGCCATGGCGGGAGGCCCTTCGAGCAGTACTTC
NA,TRBJ1-2,TRBV5-1,TRBD1,CASSLKGDRGHGGYTF,TGCGCCAGCAGCTTGAAGGGCGACAGGGGGCATGGGGGCTACACCTTC
NA,TRBJ2-3,TRBV6-5,NA,CASSYRSKDTQYF,TGTGCCAGCAGTTACCGGTCTAAAGATACGCAGTATTTT
NA,TRBJ2-1,TRBV7-6,NA,CASSLGRRNEQFF,TGTGCCAGCAGCTTAGGCCGGCGGAATGAGCAGTTCTTC
NA,TRBJ2-7,TRBV6-5,NA,CASSYSRTAYEQYF,TGTGCCAGCAGTTACTCCCGGACAGCCTACGAGCAGTACTTC
NA,TRBJ2-4,TRBV11-3,TRBD2,CASSLGSSGQNIQYF,TGTGCCAGCAGCTTAGGATCTAGCGGACAAAACATTCAGTACTTC
NA,TRBJ2-7,TRBV6-5,NA,CASSQFTEQYF,TGTGCCAGCAGTCAGTTCACCGAGCAGTACTTC
NA,TRBJ1-2,TRBV2,NA,CASSVLGGGGYTF,TGTGCCAGCAGTGTGTTAGGGGGTGGTGGCTACACCTTC
NA,TRBJ1-1,TRBV25-1,NA,CASMERRGRTEAFF,TGTGCCAGCATGGAACGCAGGGGCCGGACTGAAGCTTTCTTT
NA,TRBJ1-2,TRBV27,NA,CASGRSPNYGYTF,TGTGCCTCTGGGAGGTCCCCTAACTATGGCTACACCTTC
NA,TRBJ1-6,TRBV28,TRBD1,CALSGGDRGDSPLHF,TGTGCCCTATCTGGTGGGGACAGGGGAGATTCACCCCTCCACTTT
NA,TRBJ2-3,TRBV27,NA,CATMEGYTDTQYF,TGTGCCACCATGGAGGGGTATACAGATACGCAGTATTTT
NA,TRBJ1-5,TRBV28,TRBD1,CASYTPSPRQGAQSNQPQHF,TGTGCCAGCTACACTCCTAGTCCGAGACAGGGGGCGCAGAGCAATCAGCCCCAGCATTTT
few,TRBJ2-2,TRBV7-3,NA,CASSYSSGTGELFF,TGTGCCAGCAGCTACTCCTCGGGGACCGGGGAGCTGTTTTTT
once,TRBJ2-1,TRBV11-2,TRBD2,CASSSTWTSGRNEQFF,TGTGCCAGCAGCTCTACCTGGACTAGCGGGAGGAATGAGCAGTTCTTC
NA,TRBJ1-1,TRBV4-2,NA,CASSQGWRDAGRTEAFF,TGTGCCAGCAGCCAAGGATGGAGGGATGCAGGGCGCACTGAAGCTTTCTTT
NA,TRBJ2-1,TRBV7-3,TRBD2,CASSRLAGGYEQFF,TGTGCCAGCAGCCGACTAGCGGGCGGTTATGAGCAGTTCTTC
once,TRBJ1-1,TRBV19,NA,CASSIDRRSNTEAFF,TGTGCCAGTAGTATTGACAGGCGATCGAACACTGAAGCTTTCTTT
once,TRBJ1-5,TRBV29-1,NA,CSVSQGSNQPQHF,TGCAGCGTTTCACAGGGTAGCAATCAGCCCCAGCATTTT
NA,TRBJ1-5,TRBV5-6,TRBD1,CASSWGTGGKPQHF,TGTGCCAGCAGCTGGGGGACAGGGGGCAAGCCCCAGCATTTT
NA,TRBJ1-2,TRBV29-1,NA,CSVENPGLYGYTF,TGCAGCGTTGAAAATCCAGGGCTCTATGGCTACACCTTC
NA,TRBJ2-3,TRBV7-2,TRBD2,CASSFSLVTSGSTDTQYF,TGTGCCAGCAGCTTTAGTCTTGTGACTAGCGGGTCGACAGATACGCAGTATTTT
NA,TRBJ2-7,TRBV5-6,TRBD2,CASSWGGPGLSYEQYF,TGTGCCAGCAGTTGGGGGGGACCGGGACTCTCCTACGAGCAGTACTTC
NA,TRBJ1-4,TRBV11-2,NA,CASSLGLREKLFF,TGTGCCAGCAGCCTCGGCTTGAGGGAAAAACTGTTTTTT
NA,TRBJ2-2,TRBV7-9,TRBD1,CSSSSRGTGGPTYGELFF,TGTTCCAGCAGCTCCAGAGGGACAGGGGGCCCAACATACGGGGAGCTGTTTTTT
NA,TRBJ2-3,TRBV27,TRBD2,CASSFGGRAGDTQYF,TGTGCCAGCAGTTTCGGCGGGAGGGCCGGAGATACGCAGTATTTT
NA,TRBJ1-1,TRBV7-9,TRBD1,CASSQGGNTEAFF,TGTGCCAGCAGCCAGGGGGGGAACACTGAAGCTTTCTTT
NA,TRBJ1-5,TRBV7-2,NA,CASSLRWQDNQPQHF,TGTGCCAGCAGCTTACGTTGGCAGGATAATCAGCCCCAGCATTTT
NA,TRBJ2-5,TRBV7-2,NA,CASNGPPGKTQYF,TGTGCCAGCAACGGGCCACCGGGGAAGACCCAGTACTTC
once,TRBJ2-7,TRBV29-1,NA,CSVQIQGHEQYF,TGCAGCGTTCAGATACAGGGCCACGAGCAGTATTTC
NA,TRBJ2-1,TRBV30,NA,CAWSGSLTGVPYNEQFF,TGTGCCTGGAGTGGTTCCCTAACGGGAGTTCCCTACAATGAGCAGTTCTTC